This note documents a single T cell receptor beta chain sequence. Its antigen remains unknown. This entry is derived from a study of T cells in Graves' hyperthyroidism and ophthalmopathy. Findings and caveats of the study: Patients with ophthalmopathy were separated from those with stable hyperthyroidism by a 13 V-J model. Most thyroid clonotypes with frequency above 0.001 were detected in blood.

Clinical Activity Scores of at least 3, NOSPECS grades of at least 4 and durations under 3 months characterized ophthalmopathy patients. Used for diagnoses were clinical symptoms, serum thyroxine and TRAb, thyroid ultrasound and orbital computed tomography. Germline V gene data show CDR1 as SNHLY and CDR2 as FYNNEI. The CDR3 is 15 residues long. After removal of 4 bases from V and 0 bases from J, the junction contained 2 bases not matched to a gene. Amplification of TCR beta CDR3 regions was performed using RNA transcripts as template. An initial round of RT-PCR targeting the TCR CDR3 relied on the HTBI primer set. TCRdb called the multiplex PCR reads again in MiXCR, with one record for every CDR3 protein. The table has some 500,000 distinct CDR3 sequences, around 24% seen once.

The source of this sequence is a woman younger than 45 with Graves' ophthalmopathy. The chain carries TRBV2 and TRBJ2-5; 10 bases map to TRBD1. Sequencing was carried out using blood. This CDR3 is CASSGDRGHQETQYF. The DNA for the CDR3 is TGTGCCAGCAGTGGGGACAGGGGCCACCAAGAGACCCAGTACTTC.